Shown below are 31 T cell receptor beta chains from a single sample sequenced in a study of radiotherapy plus CTLA-4 blockade in lung cancer. The protocol was immunoSEQ multiplex PCR, while the TCRdb copy is restricted to in-frame clones and leaves out a portion. Of approximately 94,000 clones in the sample, around 80% are singletons; the top ten hold roughly 25%. Sequencing was performed on peripheral blood, taken from a patient treated with radiotherapy plus ipilimumab. These TCRs come from a human donor with non-small cell lung cancer that progressed on radiotherapy plus ipilimumab.

This sequence joins TRBV4-1 and TRBJ2-3; 8 bases line up with TRBD2. Germline CDR1 MGHRA, CDR2 YSYEKL. The CDR3 has 15 amino acids. The V and J ends lost 2 bases and 0 bases, in that order; junction bases with no gene match: 1. The chain's CDR3 is CASSQPSGSTDTQYF. CDR3 in DNA: TGCGCCAGCAGCCAACCTAGCGGGAGCACAGATACGCAGTATTTT.

This chain joins TRBV9 and TRBJ2-2; D unclear. Germline CDR1 reads SGDLS; CDR2 reads YYNGEE. The germline V and J ends were trimmed by 0 bases and 3 bases, with 6 bases remaining between them. This CDR3 spans 14 amino acids. In DNA form, the CDR3 reads TGTGCCAGCAGCGTAGGTGGTTACACCGGGGAGCTGTTTTTT. Amino acid sequence: CASSVGGYTGELFF.

The V call is TRBV28, the J call TRBJ2-1; 8 bases match TRBD2. Trimming at V came to 10 bases and at J to 4 bases, leaving 9 bases not matched to a gene. CDR3 length: 14 amino acids. Germline CDR1 MDHEN, CDR2 SYDVKM. The CDR3 bases are TGTGCCACCAAAAAAGCGGGAGAATACAATGAGCAGTTCTTC. This encodes CATKKAGEYNEQFF.

The chain links TRBV27 to TRBJ2-6; no firm D call. Germline CDR1 and CDR2: MNHEY and SMNVEV (reference sequence). CDR3 length: 16 residues. Trimming shortened V by 5 bases and J by 0 bases, and 11 bases separated the two germline ends. CDR3 DNA: TGTGCCAGCAGTAATCCCCTTACCTCTGGGGCCAACGTCCTGACTTTC. It translates to CASSNPLTSGANVLTF.

This clone came up once. The chain has TRBV27 and TRBJ1-5; D is perhaps TRBD1 (6 bases). Trimming pared 2 bases from V and 6 bases from J, leaving 8 bases between. The CDR3 runs to 13 residues. The germline gives CDR1 MNHEY, CDR2 SMNVEV (reference sequence). In DNA form, the CDR3 reads TGTGCCAGCAGTTTAGGCAGGGGTCAGCCCCAGCATTTT. Translating it yields CASSLGRGQPQHF.

The rearrangement uses TRBV6-5 and TRBJ2-7; D is uncertain. The CDR3 is 13 amino acids. Trimming left V 8 bases short and J 4 bases short, with 15 bases between. The germline V gene encodes CDR1 MNHEY and CDR2 SVGAGI. The DNA for the CDR3 is TGTGCCAGCGACGCGGACCGTCCATACGAGCAGTACTTC. Translated: CASDADRPYEQYF.

V is TRBV13 and J is TRBJ2-2; perhaps TRBD2 as D (6 bases). V was cut by 2 bases and J by 8 bases, with 9 bases left in between. Germline V gene lookup returns CDR1 PRHDT and CDR2 FYEKMQ (reference sequence). The CDR3 consists of 13 residues. The CDR3 loop is CASSLRGRGELFF. CDR3 nucleotide sequence: TGTGCCAGCAGCTTACGGGGGAGGGGGGAGCTGTTTTTT.

The V and J genes are TRBV28 and TRBJ2-7, with D perhaps assigned TRBD1 or TRBD2 (5 bases each). Germline CDR1 is MDHEN and CDR2 is SYDVKM. This CDR3 contains 13 residues. Trimming took 7 bases from V and 3 from J, leaving 13 bases between them. The CDR3 spells CASIGTPDYEQYF. CDR3 nucleotide sequence: TGTGCCAGCATAGGGACCCCTGACTACGAGCAGTACTTC.

V and J are TRBV11-2 and TRBJ2-5; 8 bases fit TRBD1. Germline V gene sequence: CDR1 SGHAT, CDR2 FQNNGV. Trimming cost V 5 bases and J 4 bases; bases outside gene matches: 6. The CDR3 contains 14 residues. Written as DNA, the CDR3 is TGTGCCAGCAGCCCTGGACAGGGAACAGAGACCCAGTACTTC. This codes for CASSPGQGTETQYF.

The CDR3 is CASRGTGYYNEQFF. CDR3 nucleotide sequence: TGTGCCAGCAGGGGGACAGGGTACTACAATGAGCAGTTCTTC. The chain links TRBV6-1 to TRBJ2-1; 9 nucleotides match TRBD1. Germline V CDR1 and CDR2: MNHNS, SASEGT. This CDR3 contains 14 residues. Losses at the gene ends were 6 bases for V and 3 bases for J; bases not matched to a gene: 3.

The table lists this clone with a few counts. This chain uses TRBV11-2 with TRBJ2-7; D gene ambiguous. CDR3 length: 15 residues. With 2 bases removed from V and 6 bases from J, the gap between germline ends came to 17 bases. The V gene's germline CDR1 is SGHAT and CDR2 FQNNGV. The DNA for the CDR3 is TGTGCCAGCAGCTTACAGCTCCCTTCCGTGGGCGAGCAGTACGTC. This gives the protein CASSLQLPSVGEQYV.

The V and J genes are TRBV27 and TRBJ2-3; TRBD1 might be the D (6 bases). This CDR3 comprises 16 residues. Germline CDR1 is MNHEY and CDR2 is SMNVEV (reference sequence). The V gene lost 3 bases and the J gene lost 6 bases, with 19 bases spanning the gap. The DNA for the CDR3 is TGTGCCAGCAGTTTTAGGGGGTCTGGAAGATTTGATACGCAGTATTTT. The encoded protein is CASSFRGSGRFDTQYF.

J is TRBJ2-3 and V is TRBV5-4, with D unresolved. The CDR3 contains 16 residues. Germline V gene lookup returns CDR1 SGHNT and CDR2 YYREEE (reference sequence). The V gene lost 0 bases and the J gene lost 1 base, with 12 bases spanning the gap. The CDR3 loop is CASSLVPGTGTDTQYF. The CDR3 nucleotides read TGTGCCAGCAGCTTGGTGCCAGGTACGGGCACAGATACGCAGTATTTT. The variable domain in full, completed from reference TRBV5-4 and TRBJ2-3, reads ETGVTQSPTHLIKTRGQQVTLRCSSQSGHNTVSWYQQALGQGPQFIFQYYREEENGRGNFPPRFSGLQFPNYSSELNVNALELDDSALYLCASSLVPGTGTDTQYFGPGTRLTVL.

This sequence joins TRBV28 and TRBJ2-7; D possibly matches TRBD1 or TRBD2 (6 bases each). V lost 5 bases to trimming and J lost 6 bases, with 17 bases between them. The CDR3 has 14 residues. Germline-derived CDR1 and CDR2 are MDHEN and SYDVKM. The CDR3 reads CASSTPQGGPEQYV. The CDR3 coding sequence is TGTGCCAGCAGTACCCCACAAGGGGGGCCCGAGCAGTACGTC.

V and J are TRBV6-6 and TRBJ2-7; TRBD2 might be the D (6 bases). Deletions cut 5 bases from V and 2 bases from J, with 13 bases between. Germline V gene sequence: CDR1 MNHNY, CDR2 SVGAGI (reference sequence). The CDR3 loop spans 14 amino acids. In nucleotides, the CDR3 is TGTGCCAGCAGTCGACCGGGACTTCCCTACGAGCAGTACTTC. Encoded protein: CASSRPGLPYEQYF.

This clone was picked up one time. This chain's CDR3 is CASSLTRGGEQFF. The CDR3 DNA reads as TGCGCCAGCAGCTTGACCAGGGGGGGTGAGCAGTTCTTC. The chain couples TRBV5-1 to TRBJ2-1; D might be TRBD1 or TRBD2, each matching 7 bases. CDR3 length: 13 residues. Trimming shortened V by 1 base and J by 9 bases, and 11 bases separated the two germline ends. In germline, CDR1 is SGHRS, CDR2 YFSETQ.

This clone showed up just once. The junction departs from germline at one end; a sequencing error may be responsible. The genes are TRBV7-7 and TRBJ1-1; 8 nucleotides align to TRBD1. This CDR3 has 13 residues. Germline assignment: CDR1 SSHAT and CDR2 FNYEAQ (reference sequence). CDR3 sequence (DNA): TGTGCTAGCAGCTCAGACAGGGGCACTGAAGCTTTCTTT. It translates to CASSSDRGTEAFF.

This clone was seen just once. V is TRBV28 and J is TRBJ1-4; D not resolved. The CDR3 is 14 residues long. Germline V gene sequence: CDR1 MDHEN, CDR2 SYDVKM. V was shortened by 4 bases and J by 0 bases, with 6 bases between the two germline ends. DNA of the CDR3: TGTGCCAGCAGTTCAGGTTCAACTAATGAAAAACTGTTTTTT. Protein sequence: CASSSGSTNEKLFF. Looking up the rest from reference TRBV28 and TRBJ1-4 gives the full variable domain: DVKVTQSSRYLVKRTGEKVFLECVQDMDHENMFWYRQDPGLGLRLIYFSYDVKMKEKGDIPEGYSVSREKKERFSLILESASTNQTSMYLCASSSGSTNEKLFFGSGTQLSVL.

The chain has TRBV5-5 and TRBJ1-4, with D perhaps matching TRBD1 (5 bases). V gave up 5 bases and J gave up 7 bases, with 21 bases separating them. Germline-derived CDR1 and CDR2 are SGHKS and YYEKEE (reference sequence). The CDR3 length is 16 residues. DNA for the CDR3: TGTGCCAGCAGATTAGAACTCCGAAGGGGAGGTGAAAAACTGTTTTTT. Translating it yields CASRLELRRGGEKLFF.

The CDR3 here is CASTALTGSNQPQHF. The CDR3 DNA is TGTGCCAGCACCGCACTGACAGGGAGCAATCAGCCCCAGCATTTT. The J gene is TRBJ1-5, the V gene TRBV28; 7 bases fit TRBD1. The germline V gene has CDR1 MDHEN and CDR2 SYDVKM. The V gene end was trimmed by 7 bases and the J gene end by 1 base; junction bases not matched to a gene: 7. The CDR3 is 15 amino acids.

Comments on this clone: This CDR3 is also generated by other DNA sequences in the sample. The gene calls are TRBV18 and TRBJ2-5; D gene ambiguous. The ends were cut back, 3 bases at V and 1 base at J, with 3 bases in the middle. The CDR3 loop spans 12 amino acids. The germline V gene encodes CDR1 KGHSH and CDR2 LQKENI. DNA of the CDR3: TGTGCCAGCTCACCCATCCAAGAGACCCAGTACTTC. As protein: CASSPIQETQYF.

This clone was observed a few times. The chain carries TRBV28 and TRBJ2-1; 7 bases are shared with TRBD2. The germline V gene has CDR1 MDHEN and CDR2 SYDVKM. This CDR3 contains 15 residues. V gave up 2 bases and J gave up 6 bases; unmatched junction bases: 7. In DNA form, the CDR3 reads TGTGCCAGCAGTTTAGGGGCGGGAGAACCCAATGAGCAGTTCTTC. Its protein product is CASSLGAGEPNEQFF.

The J gene is TRBJ1-1, the V gene TRBV4-1, with D possibly matching TRBD1 (6 bases). Germline V lookup: CDR1 MGHRA, CDR2 YSYEKL. Trimming removed 3 bases at V and 4 bases at J, with 15 bases between. CDR3 length: 15 residues. CDR3 in amino acids: CASSQSIGTLTEAFF. Written as DNA, the CDR3 is TGCGCCAGCAGCCAGTCGATCGGGACACTCACTGAAGCTTTCTTT.

The genes are TRBV18 and TRBJ2-1; TRBD2 matches 13 bases. There are 17 residues in the CDR3. The trim removed 1 base at V and 0 bases at J, leaving 0 bases unmatched. Germline V gene data show CDR1 as KGHSH and CDR2 as LQKENI. CDR3 amino acids: CASSPRTSGSSYNEQFF. The CDR3 nucleotides are TGTGCCAGCTCACCACGGACTAGCGGGAGCTCCTACAATGAGCAGTTCTTC. The full variable domain, completed using reference TRBV18 and TRBJ2-1, is NAGVMQNPRHLVRRRGQEARLRCSPMKGHSHVYWYRQLPEEGLKFMVYLQKENIIDESGMPKERFSAEFPKEGPSILRIQQVVRGDSAAYFCASSPRTSGSSYNEQFFGPGTRLTVL.

For this clone: Other DNA sequences in the same sample also yield this CDR3. V gene TRBV15 combines with J gene TRBJ2-1; a possible D gene is TRBD1 (5 bases). The germline CDR1 and CDR2 sequences are LNHNV and YYDKDF (reference sequence). CDR3 size: 13 residues. Trimming took 3 bases from V and 4 from J, leaving 7 bases between them. The chain's CDR3 is CATSSRVYNEQFF. CDR3 sequence (DNA): TGTGCCACCAGCAGCAGGGTGTACAATGAGCAGTTCTTC.

This clone appeared a few times. J is TRBJ2-7 and V is TRBV6-6; D is unclear. The length of the CDR3 is 12 residues. The germline V and J ends were trimmed by 6 bases and 2 bases, with 8 bases remaining between them. Germline V gene data show CDR1 as MNHNY and CDR2 as SVGAGI (reference sequence). The CDR3 loop reads CASSRGTYEQYF. CDR3 sequence (DNA): TGTGCCAGCAGCCGCGGTACCTACGAGCAGTACTTC.

CDR3 sequence: CASSSGQGRIYGYTF. Here the CDR3 DNA reads TGTGCCAGCAGCTCGGGACAGGGACGAATTTATGGCTACACCTTC. The gene calls are TRBV5-6 and TRBJ1-2; 9 bases agree with TRBD1. The CDR3 length is 15 residues. Germline lookup yields CDR1 SGHDT and CDR2 YYEEEE. Germline trimming cut 3 bases from V and 5 bases from J; bases unmatched to any gene: 8. The variable domain in full, completed from reference TRBV5-6 and TRBJ1-2, reads DAGVTQSPTHLIKTRGQQVTLRCSPKSGHDTVSWYQQALGQGPQFIFQYYEEEERQRGNFPDRFSGHQFPNYSSELNVNALLLGDSALYLCASSSGQGRIYGYTFGSGTRLTVV.

This rearrangement joins TRBV11-2 to TRBJ2-7; D remains ambiguous. The CDR3 extends over 10 amino acids. Trimming shortened V by 8 bases and J by 6 bases, and 8 bases separated the two germline ends. Germline V gene data show CDR1 as SGHAT and CDR2 as FQNNGV. The CDR3 loop reads CASLVLEQYV. DNA of the CDR3: TGTGCCAGCCTCGTACTCGAGCAGTACGTC.

This chain joins TRBV6-5 and TRBJ2-3, with 8 nucleotides matching TRBD2. After removal of 8 bases from V and 5 bases from J, the junction contained 9 bases not matched to a gene. CDR3 length: 14 amino acids. Germline assignment: CDR1 MNHEY and CDR2 SVGAGI. The CDR3 DNA reads as TGTGCCAGCCGTAGCGGGAATGACGGAGATACGCAGTATTTT. This sequence encodes CASRSGNDGDTQYF.

J is TRBJ1-4 and V is TRBV28, with 8 bases lining up with TRBD1. This CDR3 is 14 amino acids long. Germline CDR1 reads MDHEN; CDR2 reads SYDVKM. Losses at the gene ends were 5 bases for V and 6 bases for J; bases not matched to a gene: 5. CDR3 sequence: CASSPPGQDEKLFF. CDR3 bases: TGTGCCAGCAGTCCGCCGGGACAGGATGAAAAACTGTTTTTT.

This clone was detected only once. The V call is TRBV21-1, the J call TRBJ2-5; the table's D call TRBD1 went unverified against the DNA. TRBV21-1 is labeled a pseudogene. The CDR3 consists of 14 residues. This CDR3 is CASSKGPGAKTQYF. In DNA form, the CDR3 reads TGTGCCAGCAGCAAAGGGCCAGGGGCGAAGACCCAGTACTTC.